What follows are 10 T cell receptor beta chains derived from one specimen sequenced in a study of patients and donors after allogeneic stem cell transplantation. MiXCR, applied by TCRdb to the RT-PCR reads, yields one record per CDR3 protein. The table shows fewer than 30,000 distinct CDR3 sequences, with roughly 43% occurring only once. Sequencing input: blood, either unsorted or a sorted T cell fraction (not recorded which). The origin of the receptors is a human donor who was either an allogeneic HSCT recipient or a stem cell or donor lymphocyte infusion donor (not recorded which). It is not recorded whose cells these are; they may come from a transplant donor.

The gene calls are TRBV5-1 and TRBJ2-1; 12 nucleotides align to TRBD2. Losses at the gene ends were 5 bases for V and 4 bases for J; bases not matched to a gene: 4. This CDR3 contains 15 residues. CDR1 SGHRS and CDR2 YFSETQ come from the germline V gene. This CDR3 is CASRLAGGPYNEQFF. CDR3 nucleotide sequence: TGCGCCAGCAGGCTAGCGGGAGGGCCTTACAATGAGCAGTTCTTC.

The rearrangement links TRBV5-1 to TRBJ1-4; no definite D call. The germline CDR1 and CDR2 sequences are SGHRS and YFSETQ. The CDR3 loop spans 13 amino acids. Deletions cut 4 bases from V and 5 bases from J, with 9 bases between. CDR3: CASSPHWNEKLFF. The CDR3 DNA is TGCGCCAGCAGCCCCCATTGGAATGAAAAACTGTTTTTT. Using reference TRBV5-1 and TRBJ1-4 for the parts outside the CDR3, the full variable domain is KAGVTQTPRYLIKTRGQQVTLSCSPISGHRSVSWYQQTPGQGLQFLFEYFSETQRNKGNFPGRFSGRQFSNSRSEMNVSTLELGDSALYLCASSPHWNEKLFFGSGTQLSVL.

The sample holds a few counts of this clonotype. This chain joins TRBV25-1 and TRBJ1-1; 7 bases agree with TRBD1. This CDR3 is 15 amino acids long. V was pared by 2 bases and J by 0 bases, with 3 bases of the junction left unmatched. Germline values: CDR1 MGHDK, CDR2 SYGVNS. CDR3 sequence reads: CASSEPDRLNTEAFF. CDR3 bases: TGTGCCAGCAGTGAACCGGACAGGTTGAACACTGAAGCTTTCTTT.

The chain uses TRBV11-3 and TRBJ2-2, with 8 bases identical to TRBD1. CDR3 length: 14 residues. Germline V gives CDR1 SGHNT, CDR2 YENEEA. The trim removed 5 bases at V and 4 bases at J, leaving 3 bases unmatched. CDR3 nucleotide sequence: TGTGCCAGCAGCCGGACAGGGCCCACCGGGGAGCTGTTTTTT. Protein: CASSRTGPTGELFF.

The chain employs TRBV29-1 and TRBJ1-3; D perhaps matches TRBD1 (5 bases). The CDR3 loop spans 15 amino acids. Germline CDR1 SQVTM, CDR2 ANQGSEA. V gave up 4 bases and J gave up 0 bases, with 13 bases separating them. The CDR3, as DNA: TGCAGCGTTGGTAGGGACTCTCTCTCTGGAAACACCATATATTTT. It encodes CSVGRDSLSGNTIYF.

This clonotype was counted between two and nine times. This chain uses TRBV2 with TRBJ2-7; D is uncertain. The germline V and J ends were trimmed by 4 bases and 7 bases, with 5 bases remaining between them. The CDR3 is made up of 10 amino acids. Germline CDR1 reads SNHLY; CDR2 reads FYNNEI. CDR3 sequence: CASSVKEQYF. The DNA for the CDR3 is TGTGCCAGCAGTGTCAAAGAGCAGTACTTC.

The chain has TRBV3-1 and TRBJ2-7; no reliable D call. The V end was cut by 2 bases, the J end by 3 bases, with 11 bases between. Germline V CDR1 and CDR2: LGHDT, YNNKEL (reference sequence). The CDR3 consists of 14 residues. In DNA, the CDR3 is TGTGCCAGCAGCCAAACCCGTCTTGGCTACGAGCAGTACTTC. Protein sequence: CASSQTRLGYEQYF.

The table lists this clonotype with a few counts. This chain links TRBV18 with TRBJ2-6; 7 bases are a match to TRBD1. Losses at the gene ends were 5 bases for V and 4 bases for J; bases not matched to a gene: 8. The germline CDR1 and CDR2 sequences are KGHSH and LQKENI. The CDR3 extends over 16 amino acids. CDR3 nucleotide sequence: TGTGCCAGCTCAGAAAACAGGGGCTTGGGGGCCAACGTCCTGACTTTC. Translating it yields CASSENRGLGANVLTF.

The chain uses TRBV7-9 and TRBJ1-6; maybe TRBD1 (6 bases). The CDR3 has 15 residues. Germline V lookup: CDR1 SEHNR, CDR2 FQNEAQ (reference sequence). V lost 5 bases and J 8 bases, leaving 16 bases between the germline ends. CDR3 amino acids: CASSPNRDRDSPLHF. CDR3 DNA: TGTGCCAGCAGCCCAAACAGGGATAGAGATTCACCCCTCCACTTT.

V and J are TRBV7-3 and TRBJ1-6; D is possibly TRBD1 (5 bases). The CDR3 contains 14 residues. V was trimmed by 5 bases and J by 5 bases, leaving 10 bases between them. Germline V gene sequence: CDR1 SGHTA, CDR2 FQGTGA. In DNA, the CDR3 is TGTGCCAGCAGCCCGGGACCTAATAATTCACCCCTCCACTTT. This encodes CASSPGPNNSPLHF.